This T cell receptor beta chain was identified during a study of T cells in Graves' hyperthyroidism and ophthalmopathy. Amplification of TCR beta CDR3 regions was performed using RNA transcripts as template. HTBI primers drove first-round RT-PCR of the TCR CDR3. One entry per CDR3 protein, called by TCRdb with MiXCR from the multiplex PCR reads. The data contain under 400,000 distinct CDR3 sequences, roughly 15% of them seen just once; the ten biggest clones take up around a third. This CDR3 is 17 amino acids long. Trimming cost V 5 bases and J 8 bases, with 24 bases left between them. Germline V lookup: CDR1 PRHDT, CDR2 FYEKMQ (reference sequence).

The receptor was isolated from a man aged 25-45 years with Graves' hyperthyroidism. This chain joins TRBV13 and TRBJ2-2; D is possibly TRBD1 (6 bases). The sample was blood. In DNA form, the CDR3 reads TGTGCCAGCAGCCCCATTTTTCCAGGGGTCTTGTCTGGGGAGCTGTTTTTT. Its translation: CASSPIFPGVLSGELFF.